This paragraph covers one TCR beta chain sequence. Its antigen is as yet unknown. Amplification used 60 Vbeta primers and 13 Jbeta primers. Assay: immunoSEQ multiplex PCR; the TCRdb copy retains only in-frame clones and omits some. The sample has tens of thousands of clones, roughly 73% seen once; the top ten hold roughly 5%. The V end lost 0 bases, the J end lost 1 base, and 8 bases lay between the germline ends. Germline V gene sequence: CDR1 LGHNA, CDR2 YNFKEQ. The CDR3 has 15 amino acids. The sample comes from a study of cytomegalovirus exposure and HLA in healthy donors. For the study at large: Out of roughly 170 million T cells, an earlier analysis found roughly 100 million unique TCR beta sequences in total.

Findings and caveats of the study: Rarity characterized most TCR sequences, yet some public TCRs appeared in many donors.

Sequenced material: PBMCs. The source of this sequence is a male donor in good health and CMV-seropositive. This rearrangement joins TRBV4-2 to TRBJ2-3, with D unclear. CDR3 sequence (DNA): TGTGCCAGCAGCCAAGAGTCCTACGGCACAGATACGCAGTATTTT. The encoded protein is CASSQESYGTDTQYF.